This passage covers 6 T cell receptor beta chains from one sample sequenced in a study of T cells in women clearing cervical HPV infection. This table comes from immunoSEQ multiplex PCR, and its TCRdb copy is limited to in-frame clones, with some not included. The table gives 30,000 to 45,000 clones; the top ten clones make up 6.4% of it. The specimen sequenced was blood buffy coat. These receptors came from a woman between 18 and 70 years old with a cervical HPV16 infection that either progressed to CIN3+ or cleared (not recorded which).

Note on this clone: The sequence runs out 3 residues before the end of the CDR3; the remainder is reconstructed from the germline J gene. The J gene is TRBJ2-7, the V gene TRBV5-1; TRBD1 agrees at 7 bases. CDR1 is SGHRS, CDR2 YFSETQ, per germline. The CDR3 extends over 15 amino acids. With 4 bases clipped from V and 0 bases from J, the junction kept 7 bases outside the gene matches. The CDR3 is CASSRTGTVSYEQYF. The sequenced CDR3 bases are TGCGCCAGCAGCCGAACCGGGACAGTCTCCTACGAG. The complete variable domain, with remaining parts taken from reference TRBV5-1 and TRBJ2-7, reads KAGVTQTPRYLIKTRGQQVTLSCSPISGHRSVSWYQQTPGQGLQFLFEYFSETQRNKGNFPGRFSGRQFSNSRSEMNVSTLELGDSALYLCASSRTGTVSYEQYFGPGTRLTVT.

To note about this clone: The read comes to an end 3 residues before the CDR3 does, leaving the germline J gene to fill in the end. The chain carries TRBV5-1 and TRBJ2-3; D remains ambiguous. This CDR3 is built from 14 residues. The V and J ends lost 1 base and 2 bases respectively, with 8 bases between them. CDR1 SGHRS and CDR2 YFSETQ come from the germline V gene. CDR3 protein: CASSLLLNTDTQYF. The part of the CDR3 DNA that was read is TGCGCCAGCAGCTTGTTACTAAACACAGATACG.

The part of the CDR3 DNA that was read is TGTGCCAGTAGTACCGCTGGACAGGGCAGAGGAGAGACC. Protein product: CASSTAGQGRGET. The complete CDR3 sequence is CASSTAGQGRGETQYF. J is TRBJ2-5 and V is TRBV19, with 8 bases that match TRBD1. The sequenced fragment ends 3 residues before the CDR3 boundary, so the rest is inferred from the germline J gene. This CDR3 spans 16 amino acids. With V trimmed by 4 bases and J by 4 bases, 11 bases remained unmatched. CDR1 and CDR2 (germline): LNHDA, SQIVND (reference sequence).

Of note for this clone: The missing CDR3 end, 3 residues past where the read stops, is filled in from the germline J gene. The genes are TRBV6-4 and TRBJ1-2, with D possibly matching TRBD1 (5 bases). V lost 7 bases, J lost 6 bases, and 15 bases lay in between. The CDR3 totals 13 residues. Germline-derived CDR1 and CDR2 are MRHNA and SNTAGT. Here the CDR3 reads CASKDKEADGYTF. Partial CDR3 DNA: TGTGCCAGCAAGGACAAGGAGGCTGATGGC.

On this clone: The read stops 3 residues short of the end of the CDR3; the missing end is completed from the germline J gene. The V call is TRBV29-1, the J call TRBJ1-4, with 11 bases fitting TRBD1. The CDR3 is 13 residues long. The germline V gene encodes CDR1 SQVTM and CDR2 ANQGSEA. V gave up 4 bases and J gave up 7 bases; unmatched junction bases: 2. CDR3 bases read: TGCAGCGTTGCGGACAGGGGGCTTGAAAAA. Its translation is CSVADRGLEK. The complete CDR3 reads CSVADRGLEKLFF. The whole variable domain, filled in from reference TRBV29-1 and TRBJ1-4, reads SAVISQKPSRDICQRGTSLTIQCQVDSQVTMMFWYRQQPGQSLTLIATANQGSEATYESGFVIDKFPISRPNLTFSTLTVSNMSPEDSSIYLCSVADRGLEKLFFGSGTQLSVL.

Note on this clone: The read finishes 3 residues shy of the CDR3 end, and the germline J gene is used to complete it. This chain uses TRBV7-3 with TRBJ1-1; D may be TRBD1 (5 bases). V lost 4 bases to trimming and J lost 2 bases, with 11 bases between them. The CDR3 length is 14 residues. Germline CDR1 SGHTA, CDR2 FQGTGA. Incomplete CDR3 DNA: TGTGCCAGCAGCTCCATGGGGGGAAACACTGAA. Encoded protein: CASSSMGGNTE. The entire CDR3 protein is CASSSMGGNTEAFF.